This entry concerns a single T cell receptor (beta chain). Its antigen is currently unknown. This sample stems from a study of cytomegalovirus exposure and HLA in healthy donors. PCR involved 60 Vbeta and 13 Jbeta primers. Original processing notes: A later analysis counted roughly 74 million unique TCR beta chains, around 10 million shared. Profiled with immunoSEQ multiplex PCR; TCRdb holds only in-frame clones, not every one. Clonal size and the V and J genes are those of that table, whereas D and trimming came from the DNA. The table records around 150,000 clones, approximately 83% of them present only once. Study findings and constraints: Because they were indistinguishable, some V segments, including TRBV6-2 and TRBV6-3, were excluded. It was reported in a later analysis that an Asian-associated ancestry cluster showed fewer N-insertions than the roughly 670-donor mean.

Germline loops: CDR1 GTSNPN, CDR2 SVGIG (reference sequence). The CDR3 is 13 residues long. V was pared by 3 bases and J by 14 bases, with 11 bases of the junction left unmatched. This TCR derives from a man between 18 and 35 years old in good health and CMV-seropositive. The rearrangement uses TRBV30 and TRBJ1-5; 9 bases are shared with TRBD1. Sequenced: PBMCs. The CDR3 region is CAWSGTGGTGKHF. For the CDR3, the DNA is TGTGCCTGGAGCGGGACGGGGGGGACAGGGAAGCATTTT.